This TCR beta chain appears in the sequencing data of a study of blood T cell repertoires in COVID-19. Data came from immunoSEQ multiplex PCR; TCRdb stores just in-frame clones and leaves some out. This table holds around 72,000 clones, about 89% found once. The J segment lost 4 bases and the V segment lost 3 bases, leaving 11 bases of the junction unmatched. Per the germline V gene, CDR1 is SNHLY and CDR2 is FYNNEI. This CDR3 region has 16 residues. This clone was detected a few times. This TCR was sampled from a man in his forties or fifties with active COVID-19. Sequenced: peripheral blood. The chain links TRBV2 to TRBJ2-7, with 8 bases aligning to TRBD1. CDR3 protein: CASSDPEGTGEYEQYF. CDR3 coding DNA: TGTGCCAGCAGTGACCCGGAAGGGACAGGAGAGTACGAGCAGTACTTC.